A single sample is the source of the 18 T cell receptor beta chains below, sequenced in a study of T-cell memory formation after mild COVID-19. TCRdb reprocessed the 5' RACE reads via MiXCR and lists one record per CDR3 protein. The data contain roughly 300,000 distinct CDR3 sequences, 15% to 20% of them singletons. Sequenced sample: PBMCs or a T cell subset sorted from them (not recorded which). These TCRs come from a man aged 18 to 30 who had mild COVID-19 (a few samples of this study predate the infection). Cell type and time point are not known.

The sample holds a few counts of this clonotype. The chain links TRBV20-1 to TRBJ1-6; TRBD1 might be the D (5 bases). The ends were cut back, 0 bases at V and 10 bases at J, with 22 bases in the middle. Germline V gene lookup returns CDR1 DFQATT and CDR2 SNEGSKA (reference sequence). There are 17 residues in the CDR3. As DNA, the CDR3 is TGCAGTGCTAGAGACGGGGACCAGACCTGGCTTAGCTCACCCCTCCACTTT. Amino acids: CSARDGDQTWLSSPLHF.

This clonotype showed up just a few times. The chain carries TRBV6-5 and TRBJ2-2; 8 bases line up with TRBD2. V dropped 5 bases and J dropped 2; count of bases not matched to a gene: 4. Germline V CDR1 and CDR2: MNHEY, SVGAGI. This CDR3 is built from 15 residues. Here the CDR3 DNA reads TGTGCCAGCAGTAAACTAGCGGCTAACACCGGGGAGCTGTTTTTT. Residues: CASSKLAANTGELFF.

This chain uses TRBV24-1 with TRBJ1-2, with a possible D match to TRBD1 (5 bases). The germline gives CDR1 KGHDR, CDR2 SFDVKD. The CDR3 extends over 14 amino acids. Between the trimmed V and J ends, which lost 5 bases and 2 bases, there was a span of 11 bases. CDR3 DNA sequence: TGTGCCACCAGTGGGGGGACCGGAAACTATGGCTACACCTTC. As protein: CATSGGTGNYGYTF.

The chain carries TRBV20-1 and TRBJ1-2, with TRBD1 as a possible D gene (6 bases). Germline values: CDR1 DFQATT, CDR2 SNEGSKA (reference sequence). The CDR3 has 12 residues. The V gene lost 4 bases and the J gene lost 3 bases, with 9 bases spanning the gap. CDR3 nucleotides: TGCAGTGCTAACGGGGGCGACTATGGCTACACCTTC. Its translation is CSANGGDYGYTF.

The chain carries TRBV5-1 and TRBJ1-6; tentatively, D is TRBD1 (5 bases). The germline CDR1 and CDR2 sequences are SGHRS and YFSETQ. Trimming left V 0 bases short and J 2 bases short, with 9 bases between. The CDR3 is 16 residues long. The DNA of the CDR3 is TGCGCCAGCAGCTTGGCTCAGGGAACCTATAATTCACCCCTCCACTTT. Its protein product is CASSLAQGTYNSPLHF.

The chain recombines TRBV5-4 with TRBJ1-6, with no clear D. CDR1 is SGHNT, CDR2 YYREEE, per germline (reference sequence). There are 12 residues in the CDR3. Trimming shortened V by 2 bases and J by 10 bases, and 7 bases separated the two germline ends. CDR3 loop: CASSFVESPLHF. CDR3 DNA sequence: TGTGCCAGCAGCTTTGTGGAATCACCCCTCCACTTT.

This clonotype occurred a few times. The genes are TRBV5-1 and TRBJ1-1; tentative D call: TRBD1 (6 bases). Trimming shortened V by 1 base and J by 2 bases, and 12 bases separated the two germline ends. Germline CDR1 reads SGHRS; CDR2 reads YFSETQ. The length of the CDR3 is 15 residues. The CDR3 nucleotides are TGCGCCAGCAGCTTGCAAGGGGGGACAAACACTGAAGCTTTCTTT. Its protein is CASSLQGGTNTEAFF. Drawing the rest from reference TRBV5-1 and TRBJ1-1, the complete variable domain is KAGVTQTPRYLIKTRGQQVTLSCSPISGHRSVSWYQQTPGQGLQFLFEYFSETQRNKGNFPGRFSGRQFSNSRSEMNVSTLELGDSALYLCASSLQGGTNTEAFFGQGTRLTVV.

This clonotype turned up a few times. The gene calls are TRBV29-1 and TRBJ2-5; 7 bases match TRBD1. The CDR3 loop spans 11 amino acids. Germline V CDR1 and CDR2: SQVTM, ANQGSEA. After removal of 5 bases from V and 5 bases from J, the junction contained 2 bases not matched to a gene. The CDR3 bases are TGCAGCGTTTCGACAGGGGAGACCCAGTACTTC. Translation: CSVSTGETQYF.

The chain combines TRBV5-1 with TRBJ2-2, with D perhaps TRBD2 (5 bases). Trimming removed 2 bases at V and 1 base at J, with 12 bases between. Germline CDR1 is SGHRS and CDR2 is YFSETQ. The CDR3 spans 16 residues. The CDR3 here is CASSLYPAGNTGELFF. CDR3 DNA: TGCGCCAGCAGCTTATACCCGGCGGGGAACACCGGGGAGCTGTTTTTT. The full variable domain, completed using reference TRBV5-1 and TRBJ2-2, is KAGVTQTPRYLIKTRGQQVTLSCSPISGHRSVSWYQQTPGQGLQFLFEYFSETQRNKGNFPGRFSGRQFSNSRSEMNVSTLELGDSALYLCASSLYPAGNTGELFFGEGSRLTVL.

The chain has TRBV12-5 and TRBJ1-1, with D perhaps TRBD1 (6 bases). The germline V and J ends were trimmed by 5 bases and 7 bases, with 11 bases remaining between them. This CDR3 is built from 12 residues. Germline V gene sequence: CDR1 LGHNT, CDR2 FRNRAP. The CDR3: CASGAQGREAFF. CDR3 coding DNA: TGTGCTAGTGGTGCACAGGGCCGTGAAGCTTTCTTT.

V is TRBV6-4 and J is TRBJ1-6; D not resolved. This CDR3 has 11 residues. Between the trimmed V and J ends, which lost 2 bases and 9 bases, there was a span of 2 bases. CDR1 is MRHNA, CDR2 SNTAGT, per germline. Written as DNA, the CDR3 is TGTGCCAGCAGTGACAGTTCACCCCTCCACTTT. Protein product: CASSDSSPLHF.

The V and J genes are TRBV7-2 and TRBJ2-1, with D perhaps matching TRBD1 or TRBD2 (5 bases each). There are 16 residues in the CDR3. Trimming removed 2 bases at V and 1 base at J, with 12 bases between. CDR1 is SGHTA, CDR2 FQGNSA, per germline. DNA of the CDR3: TGTGCCAGCAGCTTATGGGTCGGGGCTTCCTACAATGAGCAGTTCTTC. This sequence encodes CASSLWVGASYNEQFF. Using reference TRBV7-2 and TRBJ2-1 for the parts outside the CDR3, the full variable domain is GAGVSQSPSNKVTEKGKDVELRCDPISGHTALYWYRQSLGQGLEFLIYFQGNSAPDKSGLPSDRFSAERTGGSVSTLTIQRTQQEDSAVYLCASSLWVGASYNEQFFGPGTRLTVL.

V gene TRBV20-1 combines with J gene TRBJ2-2; 12 bases are shared with TRBD2. Germline loops: CDR1 DFQATT, CDR2 SNEGSKA (reference sequence). V dropped 0 bases and J dropped 2; count of bases not matched to a gene: 4. The CDR3 covers 17 residues. CDR3 sequence reads: CSARDTSGGSNTGELFF. CDR3 DNA sequence: TGCAGTGCTAGAGATACTAGCGGGGGGTCCAACACCGGGGAGCTGTTTTTT.

V and J are TRBV6-5 and TRBJ1-4, with D possibly matching TRBD1 (6 bases). Trimming removed 2 bases from V and 6 bases from J, with 16 bases in between. In germline, CDR1 is MNHEY, CDR2 SVGAGI. The CDR3 covers 16 residues. The CDR3 nucleotides are TGTGCCAGCAGTTACCGGGCAGGGGCCTTTGATGAAAAACTGTTTTTT. Translation gives CASSYRAGAFDEKLFF.

This clonotype showed up many times. The chain links TRBV5-1 to TRBJ2-1; TRBD2 might be the D (6 bases). Between the trimmed V and J ends, which lost 2 bases and 9 bases, there was a span of 21 bases. This CDR3 has 16 amino acids. Germline assignment: CDR1 SGHRS and CDR2 YFSETQ. CDR3 amino acids: CASSFSSTPVGGEQFF. The CDR3 region has the DNA TGCGCCAGCAGCTTCTCCTCTACCCCGGTCGGGGGTGAGCAGTTCTTC. Drawing the rest from reference TRBV5-1 and TRBJ2-1, the complete variable domain is KAGVTQTPRYLIKTRGQQVTLSCSPISGHRSVSWYQQTPGQGLQFLFEYFSETQRNKGNFPGRFSGRQFSNSRSEMNVSTLELGDSALYLCASSFSSTPVGGEQFFGPGTRLTVL.

This clonotype appeared a few times. The chain has TRBV23-1 and TRBJ2-7; no clear D gene. TRBV23-1 belongs to the ORF category, with a function that is uncertain. The CDR3 has 16 amino acids. V was pared by 0 bases and J by 5 bases, with 17 bases between. The CDR3 loop reads CASSQSISYYHDEQYV. CDR3 bases: TGCGCCAGCAGTCAATCTATCAGCTACTACCATGACGAGCAGTACGTC.

In this sample, this clonotype turned up a few times. Written as DNA, the CDR3 is TGTGCCACCTGCCCCGGGGCCAGGCCCCATACTGGCTACACCTTC. Encoded protein: CATCPGARPHTGYTF. This chain uses TRBV3-1 with TRBJ1-2; tentatively, D is TRBD1 (5 bases). The CDR3 is 15 residues long. CDR1 is LGHDT and CDR2 is YNNKEL in the germline V gene (reference sequence). With 10 bases removed from V and 7 bases from J, the gap between germline ends came to 25 bases. The entire variable domain, with the rest obtained from reference TRBV3-1 and TRBJ1-2, is as follows: DTAVSQTPKYLVTQMGNDKSIKCEQNLGHDTMYWYKQDSKKFLKIMFSYNNKELIINETVPNRFSPKSPDKAHLNLHINSLELGDSAVYFCATCPGARPHTGYTFGSGTRLTVV.

The sample holds a few counts of this clonotype. This chain links TRBV24-1 with TRBJ1-5, with D uncertain. Germline lookup yields CDR1 KGHDR and CDR2 SFDVKD. The CDR3 sequence is 14 residues long. V dropped 9 bases and J dropped 0 bases, with 11 bases sitting between them. The CDR3 DNA is TGTGCCACCCCTCCCCGCCATAGCAATCAGCCCCAGCATTTT. The encoded protein is CATPPRHSNQPQHF.